Presented here are 16 T cell receptor beta chains from one specimen sequenced in a study of pediatric ulcerative colitis. The assay was immunoSEQ multiplex PCR, and TCRdb's table has in-frame clones only and misses some. The repertoire holds tens of thousands of clones, with 87% as singletons. Specimen: blood. These receptor sequences come from a boy younger than 18 who was a control in a study of pediatric ulcerative colitis.

The V gene is TRBV6-1, the J gene TRBJ1-5; D perhaps matches TRBD1 (5 bases). Germline values: CDR1 MNHNS, CDR2 SASEGT. Between the trimmed V and J ends, which lost 6 bases and 0 bases, there was a span of 12 bases. The CDR3 spans 15 residues. The CDR3 protein is CASRERQYSNQPQHF. In nucleotides, the CDR3 is TGTGCCAGCAGGGAACGACAGTATAGCAATCAGCCCCAGCATTTT.

This rearrangement joins TRBV11-2 to TRBJ1-4; tentatively, D is TRBD1 (5 bases). CDR3 length: 15 residues. Trimming left V 5 bases short and J 7 bases short, with 17 bases between. Germline CDR1 and CDR2: SGHAT and FQNNGV. Written as DNA, the CDR3 is TGTGCCAGCAGCCTTAGACAGTACTTTCCTGAAAAACTGTTTTTT. It yields the protein CASSLRQYFPEKLFF.

This chain joins TRBV10-3 and TRBJ2-7, with 12 bases aligning to TRBD1. Trimming took 11 bases from V and 4 from J; bases not matched to a gene: 6. Germline lookup yields CDR1 ENHRY and CDR2 SYGVKD. The CDR3 covers 13 residues. The CDR3 DNA reads as TGTGCCGGGGGGACAGGGGGCGGGTACGAGCAGTACTTC. Amino acid sequence: CAGGTGGGYEQYF.

The chain links TRBV11-1 to TRBJ2-2; no clear D. Looked up from germline, CDR1 is SGHAT and CDR2 is FQDESV (reference sequence). V was clipped by 6 bases and J by 1 base, with 6 bases between them. CDR3 length: 13 residues. CDR3 protein: CASRGMNTGELFF. DNA of the CDR3: TGTGCCAGCAGAGGGATGAACACCGGGGAGCTGTTTTTT.

The V gene is TRBV4-1, the J gene TRBJ2-7; D gene uncertain. There are 12 residues in the CDR3. Germline V gives CDR1 MGHRA, CDR2 YSYEKL. V gave up 3 bases and J gave up 3 bases, with 6 bases separating them. CDR3 in DNA: TGCGCCAGCAGCCACCCCGGCTACGAGCAGTACTTC. It translates to CASSHPGYEQYF.

The chain recombines TRBV10-3 with TRBJ1-4, with D uncertain. CDR1 and CDR2 from the germline V gene are ENHRY and SYGVKD. This CDR3 region has 14 residues. The ends were cut back, 4 bases at V and 1 base at J, with 7 bases in the middle. The chain's CDR3 is CAISVDKTNEKLFF. The CDR3 nucleotides read TGTGCCATCAGTGTCGACAAAACTAATGAAAAACTGTTTTTT.

This rearrangement joins TRBV5-1 to TRBJ2-5, with TRBD1 matching over 7 bases. V shed 4 bases and J 4 bases; nucleotides not matched to a gene: 7. Per the germline V gene, CDR1 is SGHRS and CDR2 is YFSETQ. The CDR3 has 14 amino acids. The CDR3 sequence is CASSKGQVGETQYF. The CDR3 coding sequence is TGCGCCAGCAGCAAAGGACAGGTTGGAGAGACCCAGTACTTC.

V gene TRBV2 combines with J gene TRBJ1-1; D is unclear. V was shortened by 8 bases and J by 5 bases, with 9 bases between the two germline ends. The CDR3 has 11 amino acids. Per germline, CDR1 SNHLY and CDR2 FYNNEI. The chain's CDR3 is CASLERTEAFF. For the CDR3, the DNA is TGTGCCAGCTTGGAGAGGACTGAAGCTTTCTTT.

Only one count was recorded for this clone. The chain recombines TRBV5-6 with TRBJ1-1, with a tentative D call TRBD1 (5 bases). This CDR3 is built from 15 residues. Trimming pared 3 bases from V and 1 base from J, leaving 13 bases between. Germline V gives CDR1 SGHDT, CDR2 YYEEEE. The CDR3 DNA reads TGTGCCAGCAGCTGGGGGATTGGGCCGAACACTGAAGCTTTCTTT. It is translated as CASSWGIGPNTEAFF.

This chain joins TRBV11-2 and TRBJ2-5; 7 positions agree with TRBD1. Trimming cost V 1 base and J 1 base; bases outside gene matches: 0. The CDR3 contains 14 residues. In germline, CDR1 is SGHAT, CDR2 FQNNGV. The CDR3 loop reads CASSLGQGQETQYF. In nucleotides, the CDR3 is TGTGCCAGCAGCTTAGGACAGGGCCAAGAGACCCAGTACTTC.

This rearrangement joins TRBV4-1 to TRBJ2-2; 9 positions agree with TRBD2. Germline V lookup: CDR1 MGHRA, CDR2 YSYEKL. V shed 1 base, J shed 6 bases, and the junction held 6 bases outside the gene matches. This CDR3 has 16 amino acids. The CDR3 DNA reads TGCGCCAGCAGCCAAGTGGGCGGGAGGGCCTCCGGGGAGCTGTTTTTT. Amino acids: CASSQVGGRASGELFF.

V gene TRBV5-1 combines with J gene TRBJ2-5; no reliable D call. Trimming stripped 0 bases from V and 3 bases from J, with 9 bases between. Germline V gene lookup returns CDR1 SGHRS and CDR2 YFSETQ. The CDR3 totals 14 residues. The CDR3 protein is CASSLGTAKETQYF. In nucleotides, the CDR3 is TGCGCCAGCAGCTTGGGGACGGCGAAAGAGACCCAGTACTTC.

This chain links TRBV6-5 with TRBJ2-1; 9 bases map to TRBD2. Trimming removed 9 bases from V and 9 bases from J; junction bases left unmatched: 15. The length of the CDR3 is 15 residues. The germline gives CDR1 MNHEY, CDR2 SVGAGI. The CDR3 coding sequence is TGTGCCAGTAGTAGTCTAGCGGGAAGTAATGGTGAGCAGTTCTTC. Encoded protein: CASSSLAGSNGEQFF.

As concerns this clone: Mismatch with germline at one junction end may stem from a read error. The rearrangement uses TRBV5-1 and TRBJ1-2; D remains unclear. Germline values: CDR1 SGHRS, CDR2 YFSETQ. This CDR3 contains 13 residues. This CDR3 is CASSLGRDYGYTF. The CDR3 coding sequence is TGTGCCAGCAGCTTGGGTAGGGACTATGGCTACACCTTC. The whole variable domain, filled in from reference TRBV5-1 and TRBJ1-2, reads KAGVTQTPRYLIKTRGQQVTLSCSPISGHRSVSWYQQTPGQGLQFLFEYFSETQRNKGNFPGRFSGRQFSNSRSEMNVSTLELGDSALYLCASSLGRDYGYTFGSGTRLTVV.

The gene calls are TRBV7-9 and TRBJ2-1, with unresolved D. Germline CDR1 is SEHNR and CDR2 is FQNEAQ (reference sequence). V was pared by 0 bases and J by 8 bases, with 5 bases between. The CDR3 has 12 residues. DNA for the CDR3: TGTGCCAGCAGCTTAGCGCTCGATGAGCAGTTCTTC. Its translation is CASSLALDEQFF. Filled out from reference TRBV7-9 and TRBJ2-1, the complete variable domain reads DTGVSQNPRHKITKRGQNVTFRCDPISEHNRLYWYRQTLGQGPEFLTYFQNEAQLEKSRLLSDRFSAERPKGSFSTLEIQRTEQGDSAMYLCASSLALDEQFFGPGTRLTVL.

V and J are TRBV10-3 and TRBJ1-1; D is ambiguous. The CDR3 consists of 12 residues. Germline-derived CDR1 and CDR2 are ENHRY and SYGVKD. V was pared by 9 bases and J by 2 bases, with 10 bases between. CDR3 protein: CAIGPGNTEAFF. In DNA, the CDR3 is TGTGCCATAGGACCGGGCAACACTGAAGCTTTCTTT.